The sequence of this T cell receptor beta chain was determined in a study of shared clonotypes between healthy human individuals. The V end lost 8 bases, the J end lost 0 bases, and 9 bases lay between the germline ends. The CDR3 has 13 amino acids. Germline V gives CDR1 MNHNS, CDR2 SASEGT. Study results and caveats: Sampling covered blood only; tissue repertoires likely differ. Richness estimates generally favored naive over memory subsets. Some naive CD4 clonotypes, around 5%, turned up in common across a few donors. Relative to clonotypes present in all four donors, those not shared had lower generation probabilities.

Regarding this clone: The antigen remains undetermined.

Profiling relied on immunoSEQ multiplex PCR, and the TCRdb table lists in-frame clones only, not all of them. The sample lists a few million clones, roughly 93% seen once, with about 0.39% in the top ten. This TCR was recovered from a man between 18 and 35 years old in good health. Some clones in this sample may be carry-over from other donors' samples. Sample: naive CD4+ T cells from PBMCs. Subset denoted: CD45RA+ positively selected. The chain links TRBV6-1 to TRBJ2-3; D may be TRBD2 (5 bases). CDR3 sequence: CASVTGSTDTQYF. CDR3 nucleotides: TGTGCCAGCGTTACGGGGAGCACAGATACGCAGTATTTT.